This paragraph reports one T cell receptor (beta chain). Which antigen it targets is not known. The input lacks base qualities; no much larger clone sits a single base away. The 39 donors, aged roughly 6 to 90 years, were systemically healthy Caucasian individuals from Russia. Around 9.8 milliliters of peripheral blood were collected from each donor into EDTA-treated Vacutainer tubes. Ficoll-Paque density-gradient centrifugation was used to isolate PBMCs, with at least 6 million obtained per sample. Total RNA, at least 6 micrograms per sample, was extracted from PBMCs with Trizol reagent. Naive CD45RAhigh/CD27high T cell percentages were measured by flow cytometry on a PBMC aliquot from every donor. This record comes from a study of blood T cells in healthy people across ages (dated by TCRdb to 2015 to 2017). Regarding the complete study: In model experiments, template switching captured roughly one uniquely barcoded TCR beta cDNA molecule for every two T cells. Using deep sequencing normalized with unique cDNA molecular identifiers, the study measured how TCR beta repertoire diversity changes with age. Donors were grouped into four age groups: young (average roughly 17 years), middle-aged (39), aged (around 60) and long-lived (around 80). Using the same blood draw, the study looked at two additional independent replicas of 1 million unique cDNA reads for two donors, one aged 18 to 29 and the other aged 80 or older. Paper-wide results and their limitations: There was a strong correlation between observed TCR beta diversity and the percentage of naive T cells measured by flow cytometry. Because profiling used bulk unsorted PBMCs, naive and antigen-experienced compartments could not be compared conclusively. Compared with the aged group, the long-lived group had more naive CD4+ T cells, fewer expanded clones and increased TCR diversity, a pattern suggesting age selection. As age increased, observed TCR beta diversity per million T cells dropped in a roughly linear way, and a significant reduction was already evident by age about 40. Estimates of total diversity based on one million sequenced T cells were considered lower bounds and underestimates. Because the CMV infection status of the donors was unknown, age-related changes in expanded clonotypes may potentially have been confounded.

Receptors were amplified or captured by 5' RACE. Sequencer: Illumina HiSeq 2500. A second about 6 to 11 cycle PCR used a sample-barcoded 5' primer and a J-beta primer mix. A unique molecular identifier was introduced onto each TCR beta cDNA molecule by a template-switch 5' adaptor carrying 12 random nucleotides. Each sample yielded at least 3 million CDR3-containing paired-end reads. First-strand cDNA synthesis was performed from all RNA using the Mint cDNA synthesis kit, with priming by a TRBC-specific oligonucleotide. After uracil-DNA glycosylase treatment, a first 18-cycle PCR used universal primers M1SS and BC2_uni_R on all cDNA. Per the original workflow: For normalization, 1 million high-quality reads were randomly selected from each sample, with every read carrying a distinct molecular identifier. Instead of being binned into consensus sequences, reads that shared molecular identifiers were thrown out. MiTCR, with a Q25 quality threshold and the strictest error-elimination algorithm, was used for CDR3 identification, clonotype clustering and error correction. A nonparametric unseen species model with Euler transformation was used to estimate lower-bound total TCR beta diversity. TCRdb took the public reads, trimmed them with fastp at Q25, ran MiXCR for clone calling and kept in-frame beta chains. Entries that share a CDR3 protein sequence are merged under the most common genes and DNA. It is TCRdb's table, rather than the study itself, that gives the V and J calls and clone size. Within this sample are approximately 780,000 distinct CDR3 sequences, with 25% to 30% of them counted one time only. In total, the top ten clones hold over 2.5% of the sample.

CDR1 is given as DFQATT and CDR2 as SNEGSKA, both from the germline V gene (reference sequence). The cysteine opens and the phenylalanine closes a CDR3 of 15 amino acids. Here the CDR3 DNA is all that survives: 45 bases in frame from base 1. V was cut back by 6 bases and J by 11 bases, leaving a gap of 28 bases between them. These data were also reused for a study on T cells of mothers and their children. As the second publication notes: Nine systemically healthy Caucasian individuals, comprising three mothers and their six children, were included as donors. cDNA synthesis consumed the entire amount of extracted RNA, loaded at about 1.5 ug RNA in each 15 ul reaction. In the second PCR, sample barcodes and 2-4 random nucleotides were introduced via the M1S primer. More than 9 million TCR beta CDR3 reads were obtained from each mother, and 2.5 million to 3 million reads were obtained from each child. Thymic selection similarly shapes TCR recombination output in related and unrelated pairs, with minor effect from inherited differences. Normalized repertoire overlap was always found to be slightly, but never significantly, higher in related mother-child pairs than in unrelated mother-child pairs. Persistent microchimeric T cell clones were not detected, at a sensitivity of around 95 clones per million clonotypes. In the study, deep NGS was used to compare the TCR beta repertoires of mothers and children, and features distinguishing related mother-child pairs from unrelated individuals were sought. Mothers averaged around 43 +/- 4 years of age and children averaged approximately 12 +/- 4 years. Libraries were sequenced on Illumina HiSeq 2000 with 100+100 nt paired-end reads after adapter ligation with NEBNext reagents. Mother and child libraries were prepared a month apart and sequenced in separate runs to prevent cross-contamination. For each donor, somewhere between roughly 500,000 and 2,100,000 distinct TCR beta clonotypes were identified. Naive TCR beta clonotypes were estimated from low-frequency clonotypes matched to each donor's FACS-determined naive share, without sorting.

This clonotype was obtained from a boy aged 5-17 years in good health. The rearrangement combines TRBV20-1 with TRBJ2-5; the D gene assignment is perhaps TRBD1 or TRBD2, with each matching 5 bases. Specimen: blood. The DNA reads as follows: TGCAGTGCCGGAAGGGGACCTCGGGATTCGTTGGAGCAGTACTTC. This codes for CSAGRGPRDSLEQYF.